This T cell receptor (beta chain) was sequenced in a study of PD-L1 blockade in urothelial cancer (dated by TCRdb to about 2017). Broadly, across the study: Therapy was started in the mid-2010s for all patients, and atezolizumab 1,200 mg was administered intravenously every 3 weeks. About 85% of the 29 patients were males with bladder-origin urothelial cancer, and about 65% of the roughly 30 reported a prior smoking history. Patients had an ECOG performance status of 0 or 1 and had received between 0 and 3 prior chemotherapy regimens. Blood samples were analyzed 3 weeks after the start of treatment (second dose) and 6 weeks after the start of treatment. Blood samples gave median yields of approximately 130,000 T cells and 65,000 to 85,000 unique TCRs, along with a median clonality of about 0.084. The study was an exploratory multi-omic analysis of somatic, immune and clinical correlates of response to PD-L1 blockade with atezolizumab in urothelial cancer. Pretreatment tumor samples, along with matched peripheral blood collected serially before and after atezolizumab treatment, underwent TCR sequencing. Durable clinical benefit meant progression-free survival longer than 6 months, and TCR features were also tested against progression-free and overall survival. In the same patients who had TCR sequencing, pretreatment tumors also underwent whole exome sequencing and RNA sequencing. Durable clinical benefit was achieved by nine patients but not by the remaining 20. Pretreatment blood TCR-seq was available for twenty-nine patients, at least one posttreatment blood collection was obtained for around 25 patients, and tumor TCR-seq was available for around 25 patients.

Based on the germline V gene, the CDR1 and CDR2 sequences are MDHEN and SYDVKM. The junction shows trimming of 6 bases on V and 1 base on J, plus 15 bases between the germline ends. From the cysteine through the phenylalanine, the CDR3 covers 15 amino acids. The CDR3 DNA has 45 bases and is translated from base 1. As concerns this clone: This clone's antigen is unknown. Base qualities are not provided; no much larger clone lies one nucleotide away.

Here is what the overall study found, with its caveats: Improved progression-free and overall survival was found to be associated with pretreatment peripheral blood TCR clonality below the median. Because the sample size was small (n ≈ 27) and many exploratory analyses were performed, the results are intended to be hypothesis-generating. Greater expansion of tumor-associated TCR clones in peripheral blood 3 weeks after the start of treatment was observed in patients with durable benefit (n ≈ 24, p = 0.022).

Each PCR received spiked-in synthetic TCR analog templates so that absolute template abundance could be estimated from read counts. The immunoSEQ assay used bias-controlled V and J gene primers to amplify TCRbeta CDR3 regions from genomic DNA. Sequencing of rearranged TCRbeta segments was done at approximately 20X coverage. Processing in the source paper ran as follows. Sequencing errors were corrected by clustering, and CDR3s were annotated against IMGT so that V, D and J genes could be assigned. Downstream analyses used only productive TCRbeta rearrangements and left out out-of-frame or stop-codon sequences. To compute clonality, Shannon entropy was normalized by the log of the number of unique productive sequences and then subtracted from one. Clones differing between time points or between blood and tumor were identified by Fisher's exact test with Benjamini-Hochberg correction at adjusted p below 0.01. As stored in TCRdb, this immuneACCESS dataset retains in-frame rearrangements with V and J assigned. A fraction of the clones does not appear; measured against another copy, unresolved V genes explain less than half of the discrepancy, and the remainder lacks a known reason. Clonal size and the V and J genes are those of that table, whereas D and trimming came from the DNA. The sample table records some 110,000 clones; around 93% of these occur just once. Jointly, the top ten make up around 4% of the sample.

The time point label for this specimen denotes: peripheral blood 6 weeks after treatment start. The cohort included roughly 30 patients with locally advanced or metastatic urothelial carcinoma who were treated at Memorial Sloan Kettering on a trial protocol. Peripheral blood mononuclear cells were collected pretreatment and during treatment, with between 1 and 8 total time points obtained per patient. The Qiagen DNeasy Blood extraction kit was used to purify genomic DNA from total PBMCs and from tumor samples. Collected pretreatment and during treatment, PBMCs were isolated and stored as previously described.

Recombination linked TRBV28 to TRBJ1-1, with the D gene not clear enough to name. The TCR originated in a man in his 60s with urothelial cancer. Sequencing was performed on PBMCs, taken around atezolizumab (anti-PD-L1) treatment. The bases read TGTGCCAGCAGAGGTCCGACGGGAAAGAACACTGAAGCTTTCTTT. This is translated as CASRGPTGKNTEAFF.